The 20 T cell receptor beta chains reported below all come from one sample, sequenced in a study of blood T cell repertoires in COVID-19. The repertoire was sequenced with immunoSEQ multiplex PCR; TCRdb's copy has only in-frame clones and lacks some. This repertoire shows approximately 150,000 clones, 87% found once; its top ten account for more than 5%. The sequencing sample was made of peripheral blood. Receptors originate from a human donor in a cohort sampled during active COVID-19.

This chain joins TRBV6-2 or TRBV6-3 and TRBJ2-1, with TRBD2 matching 7 bases. The CDR3 consists of 14 residues. Germline CDR1 is MNHEY and CDR2 is SVGEGT. V lost 0 bases and J lost 6; bases outside the gene matches: 2. CDR3 amino acids: CASSYSGGVNEQFF. The CDR3 nucleotides read TGTGCCAGCAGTTACTCGGGAGGGGTCAATGAGCAGTTCTTC.

The chain is built from TRBV11-1 and TRBJ1-2; 8 bases are a match to TRBD1. Germline V gives CDR1 SGHAT, CDR2 FQDESV (reference sequence). The V and J ends lost 5 bases and 3 bases, in that order; junction bases with no gene match: 11. The CDR3 totals 16 residues. The CDR3 DNA follows: TGTGCCAGCAGCCCTTTTCCGACAGGGGAAGACTATGGCTACACCTTC. Its translation: CASSPFPTGEDYGYTF.

CDR3 nucleotides: TGTGCCAGTAAGACAGGGCGTCAGCCCCAGCATTTT. This gives the protein CASKTGRQPQHF. The chain is built from TRBV19 and TRBJ1-5; 7 nucleotides align to TRBD1. The ends lost 7 bases at V and 6 bases at J; junction bases unmatched: 3. Germline V lookup: CDR1 LNHDA, CDR2 SQIVND (reference sequence). The CDR3 has 12 amino acids.

The rearrangement joins TRBV2 to TRBJ2-3; 9 nucleotides agree with TRBD2. Germline CDR1 reads SNHLY; CDR2 reads FYNNEI. CDR3 size: 19 residues. Trimming cost V 0 bases and J 1 base; bases outside gene matches: 11. The CDR3 DNA is TGTGCCAGCAGTGAAGCGCTTTTTAGCGGGGGATTTCGCACAGATACGCAGTATTTT. Its protein is CASSEALFSGGFRTDTQYF. Combining the CDR3 with reference TRBV2 and TRBJ2-3 gives the whole variable domain EPEVTQTPSHQVTQMGQEVILRCVPISNHLYFYWYRQILGQKVEFLVSFYNNEISEKSEIFDDQFSVERPDGSNFTLKIRSTKLEDSAMYFCASSEALFSGGFRTDTQYFGPGTRLTVL.

V usage is TRBV29-1 and J usage is TRBJ2-6; D possibly corresponds to TRBD1 (6 bases). Trimming pared 5 bases from V and 0 bases from J, leaving 14 bases between. Germline V gives CDR1 SQVTM, CDR2 ANQGSEA. The CDR3 is 16 residues long. The CDR3 DNA reads TGCAGCGTTAGGGGACAACCAGACTCTGGGGCCAACGTCCTGACTTTC. Its protein product is CSVRGQPDSGANVLTF.

The chain combines TRBV30 with TRBJ1-2; a weak D match, TRBD1 (5 bases). Trimming stripped 4 bases from V and 4 bases from J, with 13 bases between. Germline V gene data show CDR1 as GTSNPN and CDR2 as SVGIG (reference sequence). The CDR3 loop spans 13 amino acids. CDR3 protein: CAWNHDRFYGYTF. The CDR3 nucleotides read TGTGCCTGGAACCACGACAGATTCTATGGCTACACCTTC. The full variable domain, in which reference TRBV30 and TRBJ1-2 provide the parts outside the CDR3, is SQTIHQWPATLVQPVGSPLSLECTVEGTSNPNLYWYRQAAGRGLQLLFYSVGIGQISSEVPQNLSASRPQDRQFILSSKKLLLSDSGFYLCAWNHDRFYGYTFGSGTRLTVV.

The chain uses TRBV7-6 and TRBJ2-7, with 16 positions matching TRBD2. The germline gives CDR1 SGHVS, CDR2 FNYEAQ. The CDR3 has 18 amino acids. The V gene end was trimmed by 1 base and the J gene end by 2 bases; junction bases not matched to a gene: 5. The chain's CDR3 is CASSLGLGTSGGAYEQYF. The CDR3 coding sequence is TGTGCCAGCAGCTTAGGTCTTGGGACTAGCGGGGGGGCCTACGAGCAGTACTTC. Using reference TRBV7-6 and TRBJ2-7 for the parts outside the CDR3, the full variable domain is GAGVSQSPRYKVTKRGQDVALRCDPISGHVSLYWYRQALGQGPEFLTYFNYEAQQDKSGLPNDRFSAERPEGSISTLTIQRTEQRDSAMYRCASSLGLGTSGGAYEQYFGPGTRLTVT.

The V and J genes are TRBV4-2 and TRBJ1-6, with TRBD1 identical over 7 bases. Germline V gene data show CDR1 as LGHNA and CDR2 as YNFKEQ. The CDR3 has 15 amino acids. The V gene end was trimmed by 6 bases and the J gene end by 8 bases; junction bases not matched to a gene: 10. The CDR3 sequence: CASSHSGTEDSPLHF. The CDR3 DNA reads as TGTGCCAGCAGTCACTCCGGGACAGAGGATTCACCCCTCCACTTT.

A word on this clone: Other DNA sequences in this specimen translate into the identical CDR3. This chain uses TRBV12-3 or TRBV12-4 with TRBJ1-2; 11 positions match TRBD1. This CDR3 spans 13 amino acids. Germline trimming cut 6 bases from V and 7 bases from J; bases unmatched to any gene: 4. CDR3 sequence reads: CASSLGTGGGYTF. CDR3 sequence (DNA): TGTGCCAGCAGCCTAGGGACAGGGGGTGGCTACACCTTC.

The chain combines TRBV28 with TRBJ1-1; D is possibly TRBD1 (6 bases). Germline lookup yields CDR1 MDHEN and CDR2 SYDVKM. The V end lost 0 bases, the J end lost 8 bases, and 16 bases lay between the germline ends. The CDR3 consists of 15 residues. The CDR3 region has the DNA TGTGCCAGCAGTTTATGGGGGAGGGGGGCCCCAGAAGCTTTCTTT. It encodes CASSLWGRGAPEAFF.

The rearrangement uses TRBV11-2 and TRBJ2-7; unclear D gene. Germline CDR1 and CDR2: SGHAT and FQNNGV. The V end was cut by 5 bases, the J end by 0 bases, with 8 bases between. This CDR3 is 13 amino acids long. The DNA for the CDR3 is TGTGCCAGCAGCCCAACGAGCTCCTACGAGCAGTACTTC. This codes for CASSPTSSYEQYF.

J is TRBJ1-5 and V is TRBV18; D is uncertain. Trimming removed 0 bases from V and 5 bases from J, with 2 bases in between. Germline CDR1 and CDR2: KGHSH and LQKENI. CDR3 size: 12 residues. The CDR3, as DNA: TGTGCCAGCTCACCACCCGATCAGCCCCAGCATTTT. It yields the protein CASSPPDQPQHF.

The chain employs TRBV5-1 and TRBJ1-3, with D unclear. CDR3 size: 16 residues. Trimming shortened V by 4 bases and J by 0 bases, and 14 bases separated the two germline ends. Germline V gives CDR1 SGHRS, CDR2 YFSETQ. CDR3 nucleotides: TGCGCCAGCAGCATGAGTCCACTCCTCTCTGGAAACACCATATATTTT. Protein sequence: CASSMSPLLSGNTIYF.

The chain couples TRBV7-2 to TRBJ2-7; 8 bases are shared with TRBD1. Germline V gene sequence: CDR1 SGHTA, CDR2 FQGNSA. Unmatched junction bases numbered 5, after V lost 5 bases and J lost 5 bases. This CDR3 has 13 residues. The CDR3: CASSPQTGDEQYF. The CDR3 DNA reads TGTGCCAGCAGCCCCCAGACAGGGGACGAGCAGTACTTC. The whole variable domain, remainder taken from reference TRBV7-2 and TRBJ2-7, is GAGVSQSPSNKVTEKGKDVELRCDPISGHTALYWYRQSLGQGLEFLIYFQGNSAPDKSGLPSDRFSAERTGGSVSTLTIQRTQQEDSAVYLCASSPQTGDEQYFGPGTRLTVT.

The chain has TRBV7-3 and TRBJ2-2, with TRBD2 as a possible D gene (5 bases). V was trimmed by 1 base and J by 5 bases, leaving 11 bases between them. This CDR3 has 15 amino acids. The germline gives CDR1 SGHTA, CDR2 FQGTGA. The CDR3 region has the DNA TGTGCCAGCAGCTTAAAGGCCGGGAAGACCGGGGAGCTGTTTTTT. Protein: CASSLKAGKTGELFF.

The chain uses TRBV25-1 and TRBJ1-2, with 9 bases aligning to TRBD1. The length of the CDR3 is 14 residues. Germline V lookup: CDR1 MGHDK, CDR2 SYGVNS. The V and J ends lost 4 bases and 6 bases, in that order; junction bases with no gene match: 6. The DNA for the CDR3 is TGTGCCAGCAGTGCCTTGGACAGGGGTAATGGCTACACCTTC. It specifies CASSALDRGNGYTF.

This chain joins TRBV3-1 (or the pseudogene TRBV3-2) and TRBJ1-6; a weak D match, TRBD1 (5 bases). Germline V gene sequence: CDR1 LGHDT, CDR2 YNNKEL (reference sequence). The CDR3 totals 16 residues. V lost 2 bases and J lost 9, with 17 bases in between. CDR3 amino acids: CASSQTPGIGGSPLHF. The DNA of the CDR3 is TGTGCCAGCAGCCAAACCCCAGGGATCGGTGGTTCACCCCTCCACTTT.

The rearrangement joins TRBV15 to TRBJ1-2; possible D gene TRBD1, 5 bases. The CDR3 has 16 amino acids. Germline V gene data show CDR1 as LNHNV and CDR2 as YYDKDF (reference sequence). V was cut by 5 bases and J by 5 bases, with 21 bases left in between. In nucleotides, the CDR3 is TGTGCCACCAGCTCCCCACCGCCAGGGTCTCGGTATGGCTACACCTTC. Protein: CATSSPPPGSRYGYTF.

The V gene is TRBV5-5, the J gene TRBJ2-1; 10 bases align to TRBD2. The CDR3 has 15 residues. Trimming took 4 bases from V and 9 from J; bases not matched to a gene: 10. Germline CDR1 SGHKS, CDR2 YYEKEE (reference sequence). CDR3 in DNA: TGTGCCAGCAGCGAAGCGGGGGGGACTCTGGGTGAGCAGTTCTTC. This codes for CASSEAGGTLGEQFF.

The chain carries TRBV5-8 and TRBJ1-2; TRBD1 is a possible D gene (5 bases). The ends were cut back, 9 bases at V and 8 bases at J, with 14 bases in the middle. Germline V CDR1 and CDR2: SGHTS, YDEGEE. This CDR3 has 11 amino acids. CDR3 sequence: CATRAGAGYTF. The CDR3 bases are TGTGCCACCCGGGCTGGGGCCGGCTACACCTTC.